Here is one TCR beta chain with its context. This sample was taken from a study of blood T cell repertoires in COVID-19. This CDR3 contains 15 residues. Trimming shortened V by 4 bases and J by 0 bases, and 12 bases separated the two germline ends. Germline-derived CDR1 and CDR2 are SGHNT and YYREEE (reference sequence). In the original workflow: Reference gene primer amplification gave estimated nucleated cell counts. The assay was immunoSEQ multiplex PCR, and TCRdb's table has in-frame clones only and misses some. V, J and clone size are those of that table, while D and trimming were read from the DNA. The data show about 82,000 clones, around 82% seen once.

This chain connects TRBV5-4 to TRBJ2-3, with D possibly being TRBD2 (5 bases). Sequenced: peripheral blood. The sequence derives from a woman aged 55-70 years with acute or convalescent COVID-19. The CDR3 DNA reads TGTGCCAGCAGCACCGGACTGACTAGCACAGATACGCAGTATTTT. This sequence encodes CASSTGLTSTDTQYF.